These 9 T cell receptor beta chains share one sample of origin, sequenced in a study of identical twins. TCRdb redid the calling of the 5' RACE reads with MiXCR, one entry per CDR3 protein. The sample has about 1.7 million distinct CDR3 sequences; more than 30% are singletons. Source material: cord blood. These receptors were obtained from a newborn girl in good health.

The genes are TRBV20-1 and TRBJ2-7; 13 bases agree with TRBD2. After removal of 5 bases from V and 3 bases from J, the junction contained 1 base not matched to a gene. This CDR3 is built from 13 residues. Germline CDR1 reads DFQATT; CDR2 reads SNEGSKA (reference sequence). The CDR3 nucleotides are TGCAGTGCTGGGACTAGCGGGAACTACGAGCAGTACTTC. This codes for CSAGTSGNYEQYF.

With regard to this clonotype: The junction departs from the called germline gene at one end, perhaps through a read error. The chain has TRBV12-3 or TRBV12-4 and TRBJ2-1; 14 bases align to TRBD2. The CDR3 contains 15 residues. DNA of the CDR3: TGTGTCAGCAGTACGGGACTAGCGGGAGTTAGGGAGCAGTTCTTC. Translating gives CVSSTGLAGVREQFF.

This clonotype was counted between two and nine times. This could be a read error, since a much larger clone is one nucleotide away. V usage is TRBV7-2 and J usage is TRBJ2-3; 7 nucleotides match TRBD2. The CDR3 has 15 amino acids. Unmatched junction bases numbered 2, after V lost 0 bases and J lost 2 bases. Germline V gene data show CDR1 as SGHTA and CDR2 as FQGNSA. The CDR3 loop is CASSLARLATDTQYF. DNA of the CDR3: TGTGCCAGCAGCTTAGCGAGACTAGCCACAGATACGCAGTATTTT.

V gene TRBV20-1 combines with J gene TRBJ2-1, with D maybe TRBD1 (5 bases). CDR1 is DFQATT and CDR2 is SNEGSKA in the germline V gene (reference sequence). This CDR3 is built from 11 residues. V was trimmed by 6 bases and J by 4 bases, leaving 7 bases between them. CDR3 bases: TGCAGTGCGGCAGGGTACAATGAGCAGTTCTTC. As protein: CSAAGYNEQFF.

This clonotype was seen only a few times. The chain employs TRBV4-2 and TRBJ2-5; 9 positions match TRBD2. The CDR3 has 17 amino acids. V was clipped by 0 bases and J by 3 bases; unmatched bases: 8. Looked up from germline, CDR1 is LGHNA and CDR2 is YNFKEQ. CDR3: CASSQDPSLAGEETQYF. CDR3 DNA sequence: TGTGCCAGCAGCCAAGATCCCTCCTTAGCGGGAGAAGAGACCCAGTACTTC.

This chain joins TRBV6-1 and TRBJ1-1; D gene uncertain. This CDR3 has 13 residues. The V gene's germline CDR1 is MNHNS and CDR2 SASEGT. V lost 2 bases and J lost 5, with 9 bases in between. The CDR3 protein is CASSENGVTEAFF. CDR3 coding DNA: TGTGCCAGCAGTGAAAATGGGGTTACTGAAGCTTTCTTT.

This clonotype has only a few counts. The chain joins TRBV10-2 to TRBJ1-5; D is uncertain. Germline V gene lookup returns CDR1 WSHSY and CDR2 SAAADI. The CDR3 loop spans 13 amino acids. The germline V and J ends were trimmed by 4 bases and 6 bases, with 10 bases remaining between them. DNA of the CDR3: TGCGCCAGCAGTGTGGGGTCCCCTCAGCCCCAGCATTTT. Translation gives CASSVGSPQPQHF.

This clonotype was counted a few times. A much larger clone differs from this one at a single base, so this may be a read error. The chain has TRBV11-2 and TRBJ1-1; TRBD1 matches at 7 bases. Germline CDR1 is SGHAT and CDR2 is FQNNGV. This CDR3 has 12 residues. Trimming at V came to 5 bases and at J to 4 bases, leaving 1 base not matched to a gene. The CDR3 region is CASSTGATEAFF. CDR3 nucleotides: TGTGCCAGCAGCACAGGGGCCACTGAAGCTTTCTTT. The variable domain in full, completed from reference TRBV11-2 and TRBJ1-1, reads EAGVAQSPRYKIIEKRQSVAFWCNPISGHATLYWYQQILGQGPKLLIQFQNNGVVDDSQLPKDRFSAERLKGVDSTLKIQPAKLEDSAVYLCASSTGATEAFFGQGTRLTVV.

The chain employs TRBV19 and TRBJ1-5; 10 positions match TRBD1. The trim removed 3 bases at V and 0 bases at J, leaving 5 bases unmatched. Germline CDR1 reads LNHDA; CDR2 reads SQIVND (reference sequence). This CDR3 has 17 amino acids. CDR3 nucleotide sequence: TGTGCCAGTAGTATTCCTTGGACAGGGGGTAGCAATCAGCCCCAGCATTTT. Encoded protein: CASSIPWTGGSNQPQHF.